One sample yielded the 11 T cell receptor beta chains listed below, sequenced in a study of T cells in Graves' hyperthyroidism and ophthalmopathy. What was amplified from RNA transcripts were TCR beta CDR3 regions. Initially, a first-round RT-PCR of the TCR CDR3 employed the HTBI primer set. TCRdb called the multiplex PCR reads again in MiXCR, with one record for every CDR3 protein. The top ten clones hold 11% of a sample with around 520,000 distinct CDR3 sequences, around a quarter of them seen once. Material: blood. These receptors all come from a young woman with Graves' ophthalmopathy.

V usage is TRBV20-1 and J usage is TRBJ1-2; TRBD1 agrees at 8 bases. The CDR3 is 15 residues long. The germline CDR1 and CDR2 sequences are DFQATT and SNEGSKA (reference sequence). V gave up 1 base and J gave up 4 bases; unmatched junction bases: 8. The DNA of the CDR3 is TGCAGTGCTAGAGTGGGCCAGGGGGCGAGCTATGGCTACACCTTC. Encoded protein: CSARVGQGASYGYTF.

CDR3 DNA: TGTGCCAGCATAGGGACTAGGACGGGGAGCGGGGAGCTGTTTTTT. Protein: CASIGTRTGSGELFF. The V gene is TRBV28, the J gene TRBJ2-2, with 8 bases matching TRBD2. Losses at the gene ends were 7 bases for V and 7 bases for J; bases not matched to a gene: 11. This CDR3 contains 15 residues. In germline, CDR1 is MDHEN, CDR2 SYDVKM.

This clonotype appeared many times. V usage is TRBV7-9 and J usage is TRBJ1-3; no reliable D call. CDR1 is SEHNR and CDR2 is FQNEAQ in the germline V gene (reference sequence). Trimming stripped 2 bases from V and 8 bases from J, with 16 bases between. The CDR3 totals 15 residues. Here the CDR3 reads CASSLRTTQADTIYF. The CDR3 DNA reads as TGTGCCAGCAGCTTACGAACAACGCAGGCGGACACCATATATTTT.

In regard to this clonotype: A much larger clone differs from this one at a single base, so this may be a read error. This sequence joins TRBV20-1 and TRBJ2-7; 12 bases line up with TRBD2. This CDR3 spans 15 amino acids. Losses at the gene ends were 5 bases for V and 2 bases for J; bases not matched to a gene: 7. Per the germline V gene, CDR1 is DFQATT and CDR2 is SNEGSKA (reference sequence). The CDR3 DNA reads as TGCAGTGCTTCCCGACTAGCGGGGGTAGCCTACGAGCAGTACTTC. Translation: CSASRLAGVAYEQYF.

The V call is TRBV5-6, the J call TRBJ1-2, with 10 bases fitting TRBD1. Germline V lookup: CDR1 SGHDT, CDR2 YYEEEE. Trimming took 3 bases from V and 4 from J; bases not matched to a gene: 3. The CDR3 totals 14 residues. The CDR3 nucleotides are TGTGCCAGCAGCTCGACAGGGGGCCTCTATGGCTACACCTTC. It is translated as CASSSTGGLYGYTF.

The J gene is TRBJ2-7, the V gene TRBV11-2, with D uncertain. V was shortened by 5 bases and J by 0 bases, with 17 bases between the two germline ends. CDR3 size: 16 residues. Germline values: CDR1 SGHAT, CDR2 FQNNGV. CDR3 sequence (DNA): TGTGCCAGCAGCCATTCCTCCCTACCAAGCTCCTACGAGCAGTACTTC. The encoded protein is CASSHSSLPSSYEQYF.

This clonotype was detected ten times or more. This chain joins TRBV7-2 and TRBJ2-7, with TRBD1 identical over 8 bases. The CDR3 is 13 residues long. Germline trimming cut 5 bases from V and 0 bases from J; bases unmatched to any gene: 0. Germline V CDR1 and CDR2: SGHTA, FQGNSA. This chain's CDR3 is CASSDRGSYEQYF. In nucleotides, the CDR3 is TGTGCCAGCAGCGACAGGGGCTCCTACGAGCAGTACTTC.

V gene TRBV20-1 combines with J gene TRBJ1-1, with D possibly TRBD1 on 6 matching bases. With 4 bases removed from V and 0 bases from J, the gap between germline ends came to 18 bases. Per germline, CDR1 DFQATT and CDR2 SNEGSKA (reference sequence). The CDR3 covers 16 residues. The CDR3 nucleotides read TGCAGTGCTAAAGGGGGGGCGGGGCGGCTGAACACTGAAGCTTTCTTT. It codes for CSAKGGAGRLNTEAFF.

The rearrangement joins TRBV2 to TRBJ1-6; D uncertain. The germline CDR1 and CDR2 sequences are SNHLY and FYNNEI. This CDR3 region has 15 residues. V lost 3 bases, J lost 0 bases, and 6 bases lay in between. The CDR3 region has the DNA TGTGCCAGCAGTGAGCAAGACTCCTATAATTCACCCCTCCACTTT. It is translated as CASSEQDSYNSPLHF.

The chain is built from TRBV19 and TRBJ2-7, with D possibly called TRBD1 or TRBD2 (6 bases each). CDR1 is LNHDA, CDR2 SQIVND, per germline (reference sequence). V was trimmed by 5 bases and J by 10 bases, leaving 18 bases between them. The CDR3 has 13 amino acids. The CDR3, as DNA: TGTGCCAGTAGTCTCACCGTGGCGGGACACCAGTACTTC. This translates into CASSLTVAGHQYF.

This clonotype was seen ten or more times. V and J are TRBV7-8 and TRBJ2-7, with 7 bases lining up with TRBD2. CDR3 length: 16 amino acids. With 5 bases clipped from V and 2 bases from J, the junction kept 12 bases outside the gene matches. Germline V gene sequence: CDR1 SGHVS, CDR2 FQNEAQ. The chain's CDR3 is CASSPHRDYLPYEQYF. The DNA for the CDR3 is TGTGCCAGCAGCCCCCACCGGGACTACCTTCCCTACGAGCAGTACTTC.